One and the same sample provided the 27 T cell receptor beta chains below, sequenced in a study of cytomegalovirus exposure and HLA in healthy donors. Data came from immunoSEQ multiplex PCR; TCRdb stores just in-frame clones and leaves some out. The sample has about 200,000 clones; approximately 82% are singletons. Sequencing was performed on PBMCs. These TCRs come from a woman in her 30s in good health and CMV-seropositive.

The chain uses TRBV7-2 and TRBJ2-1; TRBD1 might be the D (5 bases). Trimming left V 2 bases short and J 5 bases short, with 10 bases between. The germline CDR1 and CDR2 sequences are SGHTA and FQGNSA. The CDR3 totals 14 residues. The CDR3 protein is CASSLSQDNNEQFF. In nucleotides, the CDR3 is TGTGCCAGCAGCTTATCACAGGACAACAATGAGCAGTTCTTC.

This clone was detected a few times. The V gene is TRBV7-2, the J gene TRBJ1-1; D is uncertain. This CDR3 region has 13 residues. The V gene lost 4 bases and the J gene lost 7 bases, with 13 bases spanning the gap. CDR1 and CDR2 (germline): SGHTA, FQGNSA. DNA for the CDR3: TGTGCCAGCAGCTCCCAAGCGGGCGGTGAAGCTTTCTTT. This sequence encodes CASSSQAGGEAFF.

The rearrangement joins TRBV5-6 to TRBJ1-3; TRBD1 aligns across 8 bases. Germline CDR1 reads SGHDT; CDR2 reads YYEEEE. This CDR3 comprises 18 residues. J lost 0 bases, V lost 1 base, and 9 bases had no gene match. CDR3 loop: CASSLLSAGGDSGNTIYF. DNA of the CDR3: TGTGCCAGCAGCTTGTTATCGGCAGGGGGCGACTCTGGAAACACCATATATTTT.

This clone was counted a single time. V is TRBV19 and J is TRBJ1-2, with 9 bases that match TRBD1. This CDR3 contains 16 residues. CDR1 and CDR2 (germline): LNHDA, SQIVND (reference sequence). V dropped 4 bases and J dropped 2; count of bases not matched to a gene: 8. The CDR3 spells CASSTGPGQGNYGYTF. CDR3 DNA: TGTGCCAGTAGTACGGGCCCGGGACAGGGAAACTATGGCTACACCTTC. Variable domain in full (rest from reference TRBV19 and TRBJ1-2): DGGITQSPKYLFRKEGQNVTLSCEQNLNHDAMYWYRQDPGQGLRLIYYSQIVNDFQKGDIAEGYSVSREKKESFPLTVTSAQKNPTAFYLCASSTGPGQGNYGYTFGSGTRLTVV.

The chain couples TRBV29-1 to TRBJ2-7; D is possibly TRBD1 (6 bases). This CDR3 has 12 residues. V lost 4 bases to trimming and J lost 6 bases, with 13 bases between them. Germline V gene lookup returns CDR1 SQVTM and CDR2 ANQGSEA. CDR3 nucleotide sequence: TGCAGCGTTGGGCAGGGGATTAGCGAGCAGTACTTC. It translates to CSVGQGISEQYF.

In this sample, this clone turned up a few times. The chain recombines TRBV9 with TRBJ2-1; D is perhaps TRBD1 (6 bases). The V gene lost 6 bases and the J gene lost 3 bases, with 13 bases spanning the gap. Germline lookup yields CDR1 SGDLS and CDR2 YYNGEE. The CDR3 totals 14 residues. The CDR3 spells CASTPEGDYNEQFF. CDR3 in DNA: TGTGCCAGCACCCCAGAGGGGGACTACAATGAGCAGTTCTTC. Combining the CDR3 with reference TRBV9 and TRBJ2-1 gives the whole variable domain DSGVTQTPKHLITATGQRVTLRCSPRSGDLSVYWYQQSLDQGLQFLIQYYNGEERAKGNILERFSAQQFPDLHSELNLSSLELGDSALYFCASTPEGDYNEQFFGPGTRLTVL.

J is TRBJ1-5 and V is TRBV18; 8 bases are shared with TRBD1. With 6 bases clipped from V and 7 bases from J, the junction kept 11 bases outside the gene matches. CDR1 and CDR2 (germline): KGHSH, LQKENI. The CDR3 has 15 residues. The CDR3 DNA sequence: TGTGCCAGCTCTCCCGGCTTTCGGACAGGGCAGCCCCAGCATTTT. Protein sequence: CASSPGFRTGQPQHF. Looking up the rest from reference TRBV18 and TRBJ1-5 gives the full variable domain: NAGVMQNPRHLVRRRGQEARLRCSPMKGHSHVYWYRQLPEEGLKFMVYLQKENIIDESGMPKERFSAEFPKEGPSILRIQQVVRGDSAAYFCASSPGFRTGQPQHFGDGTRLSIL.

The chain carries TRBV7-6 and TRBJ2-5, with 7 bases identical to TRBD1. Trimming removed 1 base from V and 5 bases from J; junction bases left unmatched: 7. Germline CDR1 reads SGHVS; CDR2 reads FNYEAQ. CDR3 length: 15 amino acids. The DNA for the CDR3 is TGTGCCAGCAGCTTAGGAGCGACAGGGTGGGAGACCCAGTACTTC. The encoded protein is CASSLGATGWETQYF.

V usage is TRBV5-1 and J usage is TRBJ1-3; no clear D. With 0 bases removed from V and 4 bases from J, the gap between germline ends came to 11 bases. CDR1 and CDR2 (germline): SGHRS, YFSETQ. This CDR3 has 15 amino acids. CDR3 sequence reads: CASSLGHSSGNTIYF. CDR3 in DNA: TGCGCCAGCAGCTTGGGGCACAGTTCGGGAAACACCATATATTTT.

The CDR3 region has the DNA TGTGCCAGCAGGTACAGGGGAAAAGACTATGGCTACACCTTC. This sequence encodes CASRYRGKDYGYTF. The V gene is TRBV6-1, the J gene TRBJ1-2, with 7 bases fitting TRBD1. This CDR3 has 14 residues. CDR1 is MNHNS and CDR2 is SASEGT in the germline V gene. The ends lost 6 bases at V and 3 bases at J; junction bases unmatched: 7.

This clone was seen a single time. The chain joins TRBV19 to TRBJ2-3, with 8 bases identical to TRBD2. Germline lookup yields CDR1 LNHDA and CDR2 SQIVND (reference sequence). Losses at the gene ends were 6 bases for V and 4 bases for J; bases not matched to a gene: 6. This CDR3 is built from 14 residues. CDR3 in amino acids: CASRLTSASDTQYF. CDR3 nucleotide sequence: TGTGCCAGTAGGTTGACTAGCGCCTCAGATACGCAGTATTTT.

The CDR3 bases are TGCAGCGTTGATTGGGGGGGACAGGGCGGAATGAACACTGAAGCTTTCTTT. It translates to CSVDWGGQGGMNTEAFF. The chain has TRBV29-1 and TRBJ1-1, with 9 bases that match TRBD1. J lost 0 bases, V lost 3 bases, and 11 bases had no gene match. This CDR3 has 17 residues. In germline, CDR1 is SQVTM, CDR2 ANQGSEA.

V and J are TRBV19 and TRBJ1-5; 8 positions match TRBD1. Germline V gene sequence: CDR1 LNHDA, CDR2 SQIVND (reference sequence). With V trimmed by 5 bases and J by 8 bases, 11 bases remained unmatched. The length of the CDR3 is 15 residues. The CDR3 nucleotides are TGTGCCAGTAGTCCCCCAGGACAGGGCAAGGAGCCCCAGCATTTT. This codes for CASSPPGQGKEPQHF.

This clone occurred once. The V and J genes are TRBV7-9 and TRBJ2-7; D possibly corresponds to TRBD2 (6 bases). The V end was cut by 8 bases, the J end by 7 bases, with 18 bases between. The CDR3 runs to 13 residues. In germline, CDR1 is SEHNR, CDR2 FQNEAQ (reference sequence). The CDR3: CASSPPSGLEQYF. The CDR3, as DNA: TGTGCCAGCTCTCCCCCGAGCGGGTTGGAGCAGTACTTC.

There are a few counts of this clone. The chain recombines TRBV7-9 with TRBJ2-2; D remains ambiguous. With 1 base removed from V and 0 bases from J, the gap between germline ends came to 6 bases. The germline V gene has CDR1 SEHNR and CDR2 FQNEAQ (reference sequence). This CDR3 is built from 15 residues. CDR3 sequence: CASSLVTTNTGELFF. The CDR3 DNA reads TGTGCCAGCAGCTTAGTGACAACGAACACCGGGGAGCTGTTTTTT.

The rearrangement joins TRBV2 to TRBJ2-7, with D perhaps matching TRBD2 (7 bases). This CDR3 comprises 12 residues. V was clipped by 7 bases and J by 6 bases, with 13 bases between them. In germline, CDR1 is SNHLY, CDR2 FYNNEI. This CDR3 is CASTGGFSEQYF. The CDR3 DNA reads TGTGCCAGCACGGGGGGCTTCAGCGAGCAGTACTTC. The variable domain in full, completed from reference TRBV2 and TRBJ2-7, reads EPEVTQTPSHQVTQMGQEVILRCVPISNHLYFYWYRQILGQKVEFLVSFYNNEISEKSEIFDDQFSVERPDGSNFTLKIRSTKLEDSAMYFCASTGGFSEQYFGPGTRLTVT.

This chain connects TRBV9 to TRBJ1-3, with D possibly TRBD1 on 5 matching bases. CDR1 and CDR2 from the germline V gene are SGDLS and YYNGEE. This CDR3 has 16 residues. Trimming cost V 0 bases and J 0 bases, with 10 bases left between them. The CDR3 loop is CASSVAMGPSGNTIYF. The CDR3, as DNA: TGTGCCAGCAGCGTAGCTATGGGGCCCTCTGGAAACACCATATATTTT.

The chain couples TRBV6-5 to TRBJ2-2; maybe TRBD1 (6 bases). Germline V gene sequence: CDR1 MNHEY, CDR2 SVGAGI. Trimming stripped 6 bases from V and 1 base from J, with 12 bases between. The CDR3 consists of 15 residues. DNA for the CDR3: TGTGCCAGCAGATTCCCGACAGGGAACACCGGGGAGCTGTTTTTT. It encodes CASRFPTGNTGELFF.

The gene calls are TRBV14 and TRBJ2-5; D unresolved. Trimming stripped 1 base from V and 0 bases from J, with 3 bases between. The CDR3 runs to 13 residues. The germline gives CDR1 SGHDN, CDR2 FVKESK. CDR3 in DNA: TGTGCCAGCAGCCAAGTCAACCAAGAGACCCAGTACTTC. It codes for CASSQVNQETQYF.

The chain combines TRBV27 with TRBJ1-1; TRBD1 agrees at 10 bases. The CDR3 runs to 16 residues. Germline V CDR1 and CDR2: MNHEY, SMNVEV (reference sequence). J was trimmed by 2 bases and V by 2 bases; bases with no gene match: 5. The CDR3 DNA reads as TGTGCCAGCAGTTTAAGGGGGACAGGGGTTAACACTGAAGCTTTCTTT. This codes for CASSLRGTGVNTEAFF.

The chain has TRBV5-6 and TRBJ2-7; a weak D match, TRBD1 (6 bases). The V end lost 2 bases, the J end lost 1 base, and 13 bases lay between the germline ends. The CDR3 consists of 15 residues. From germline, CDR1 is SGHDT and CDR2 YYEEEE. The DNA of the CDR3 is TGTGCCAGCAGCTTCAGGGGTTTCCGTTCCTACGAGCAGTACTTC. Its protein product is CASSFRGFRSYEQYF.

This clone was recorded once. The rearrangement links TRBV18 to TRBJ2-3; 12 bases map to TRBD2. Germline V gives CDR1 KGHSH, CDR2 LQKENI. The CDR3 covers 16 residues. Trimming took 6 bases from V and 4 from J; bases not matched to a gene: 8. CDR3 sequence: CASSLETSGSSDTQYF. The CDR3 bases are TGTGCCAGCTCCCTTGAGACTAGCGGGAGTTCAGATACGCAGTATTTT.

This clone was seen only a few times. The V and J genes are TRBV5-1 and TRBJ2-7, with 9 bases identical to TRBD1. The CDR3 loop spans 17 amino acids. From germline, CDR1 is SGHRS and CDR2 YFSETQ. The junction had 13 bases not matched to a gene; V was cut back by 0 bases and J by 6 bases. CDR3 in DNA: TGCGCCAGCAGCTTGGGACCACAGGGGGCGACAACCCCCGAGCAGTACTTC. Amino acids: CASSLGPQGATTPEQYF.

J is TRBJ2-3 and V is TRBV6-1, with TRBD2 identical over 12 bases. The CDR3 runs to 15 residues. Trimming at V came to 6 bases and at J to 3 bases, leaving 4 bases not matched to a gene. The germline V gene encodes CDR1 MNHNS and CDR2 SASEGT. The DNA for the CDR3 is TGTGCCAGCAGCCTACTAGCGGGAGGAACAGATACGCAGTATTTT. It codes for CASSLLAGGTDTQYF.

The chain carries TRBV29-1 and TRBJ1-1, with 8 bases that match TRBD1. Germline CDR1 is SQVTM and CDR2 is ANQGSEA. V trimming: 5 bases; J trimming: 2 bases; junction bases outside the gene matches: 4. The CDR3 contains 13 residues. This CDR3 is CSVTDRGNTEAFF. CDR3 bases: TGCAGCGTTACCGACAGGGGAAACACTGAAGCTTTCTTT.

The chain is built from TRBV9 and TRBJ2-7; 9 bases match TRBD2. V lost 2 bases to trimming and J lost 2 bases; unmatched junction nucleotides: 5. CDR3 length: 15 residues. Per germline, CDR1 SGDLS and CDR2 YYNGEE. CDR3 residues: CASSVQAGGPYEQYF. The CDR3 DNA follows: TGTGCCAGCAGCGTTCAAGCGGGGGGCCCCTACGAGCAGTACTTC.

Concerning this clone itself: Other nucleotide sequences in the sample specify the same CDR3. The rearrangement links TRBV5-6 to TRBJ1-3; possible D gene TRBD1, 5 bases. With 0 bases removed from V and 4 bases from J, the gap between germline ends came to 5 bases. Germline V gives CDR1 SGHDT, CDR2 YYEEEE. This CDR3 has 13 amino acids. In DNA, the CDR3 is TGTGCCAGCAGCTTGGACAGGGGAAACACCATATATTTT. Protein: CASSLDRGNTIYF. The variable domain in full, with the rest retrieved from reference TRBV5-6 and TRBJ1-3, is DAGVTQSPTHLIKTRGQQVTLRCSPKSGHDTVSWYQQALGQGPQFIFQYYEEEERQRGNFPDRFSGHQFPNYSSELNVNALLLGDSALYLCASSLDRGNTIYFGEGSWLTVV.